The rows below give T cell receptor beta chains drawn from one sample of a study of blood T cell repertoires in COVID-19. Produced via immunoSEQ multiplex PCR; TCRdb's table is partial and in-frame only. The profile shows 150,000 to 200,000 clones, 80% to 90% of them singletons. Sequences were obtained from peripheral blood. These receptors were obtained from a young man who had recovered from COVID-19. CDR3s include the opening cysteine and the closing phenylalanine or tryptophan. A D gene is named only where the DNA matches it firmly. Clone size, where shown, is once, few, many, or a class for clones that have expanded.

clone_size j_call v_call d_call cdr3_nt cdr3_aa
NA TRBJ2-1 TRBV13 TRBD1 TGTGCCAGCAGCTCCAGGGGGTCAAACAGTCGGGAGTTCTTC CASSSRGSNSREFF
few TRBJ2-3 TRBV7-8 TRBD2 TGTGCCAGCAGCCCCACGGGAGGGTACGGAGATACGCAGTATTTT CASSPTGGYGDTQYF
NA TRBJ2-7 TRBV10-3 TRBD1 TGTGCCATCAGTGAGTCGAAGGGGGCCCTCGAGCAGTACTTC CAISESKGALEQYF
NA TRBJ1-2 TRBV5-1 TRBD1 TGCGCCAGCAGCTCCCTACAGGGGGCAAACTATGGCTACACCTTC CASSSLQGANYGYTF
NA TRBJ2-1 TRBV19 NA TGTGCCAGTAGTACTCTTAGCGGATCTCCCTACAATGAGCAGTTCTTC CASSTLSGSPYNEQFF
NA TRBJ1-1 TRBV6-5 NA TGTGCCAGCTCTCGAAGATTTTCGGGGGACACTGAAGCTTTCTTT CASSRRFSGDTEAFF
NA TRBJ2-7 TRBV28 TRBD1 TGTGCCACCAGCCTACGGGACAGATCCCCTCACTTC CATSLRDRSPHF
NA TRBJ2-5 TRBV7-8 NA TGTGCCAGCAGCTTTAACGATCGGGTCCAAGAGACCCAGTACTTC CASSFNDRVQETQYF
once TRBJ2-2 TRBV7-2 TRBD2 TGTGCCAGCAGCTTCGGGGGAGGGGCCGGGGAGCTGTTTTTT CASSFGGGAGELFF
NA TRBJ2-2 TRBV9 TRBD2 TGTGCCAGCAGCGCTACCGGGACTAGCGGGCGCGGGGAGCTGTTTTTT CASSATGTSGRGELFF
NA TRBJ2-2 TRBV10-3 NA TGTGCCATCAGTGACTTCAGGGCGACCGGGGAGCTGTTTTTT CAISDFRATGELFF
NA TRBJ1-2 TRBV14 NA TGTGCCAGCAGTTACGACCCAGGGAGGTATGGCTACACCTTC CASSYDPGRYGYTF
NA TRBJ1-6 TRBV5-1 NA TGCGCCAGCAGCTCGGGTTTTCGGACAGAGAATTCACCCCTCCACTTT CASSSGFRTENSPLHF
once TRBJ2-1 TRBV7-2 TRBD2 TGTGCCAGCAGCTTACAAGCGGGAGAGGGATTTGAGTTCTTC CASSLQAGEGFEFF
once TRBJ2-6 TRBV10-1 NA TGCGCCAGCAGTGAGGGACAGTCTGGGGCCAACGTCCTGACTTTC CASSEGQSGANVLTF
NA TRBJ2-5 TRBV6-5 NA TGTGCCTCCTCCACAACACAAGAGACCCAGTACTTC CASSTTQETQYF
NA TRBJ2-3 TRBV4-3 TRBD2 TGCGCCAGCAGCCGGAGCGGGACTAGCACAGATACGCAGTATTTT CASSRSGTSTDTQYF
NA TRBJ1-2 TRBV12-3/TRBV12-4 TRBD1 TGTGCCAGCAGTTTTGGGGGACAGCATGGCTACACCTTC CASSFGGQHGYTF
NA TRBJ2-7 TRBV19 TRBD2 TGTGCCAGTAGTATTCGGCTAGCGGGAGTCTACGAGCAGTACTTC CASSIRLAGVYEQYF
NA TRBJ1-1 TRBV5-1 NA TGCGCCAGCAGCTTGGTGGGGGGTGCGGCTTTCTTT CASSLVGGAAFF
NA TRBJ2-5 TRBV5-4 NA TGTGCCAGCAGCCCACCTGCATCGGGGAAGGAGACCCAGTACTTC CASSPPASGKETQYF
NA TRBJ1-1 TRBV4-3 NA TGCGCCAGCAGCCAAGTCCGGGACACTGAAGCTTTCTTT CASSQVRDTEAFF
NA TRBJ2-3 TRBV9 NA TGTGCCAGCAGCCCAGCGGGTAGGGATACGCAGTATTTT CASSPAGRDTQYF
once TRBJ2-1 TRBV4-1 NA TGCGCCAGCAGCTTAGGGGTGGGGGCAGGCTACAATGAGCAGTTCTTC CASSLGVGAGYNEQFF
NA TRBJ1-5 TRBV6-2/TRBV6-3 NA TGTGCCAGCAGTTACTCGAACCCGGGTCAGCCCCAGCATTTT CASSYSNPGQPQHF
NA TRBJ1-2 TRBV30 TRBD1 TGTGCCTGGACGACAGGGGTCTATGGCTACACCTTC CAWTTGVYGYTF
NA TRBJ2-3 TRBV7-9 NA TGTGCCAGCAATTCTGGCGGGGCCCGGAGGGATACGCAGTATTTT CASNSGGARRDTQYF
NA TRBJ1-5 TRBV5-6 NA TGTGCCAGCAGCGGCGGACACCTCAATCAGCCCCAGCATTTT CASSGGHLNQPQHF
NA TRBJ1-2 TRBV30 TRBD1 TGTGCCTCCGAGGACAGGGGGCTTAGTGTGGGCGGCTACACCTTC CASEDRGLSVGGYTF
once TRBJ2-7 TRBV28 TRBD2 TGTGCCAGTAGGGGGGGTAGCGGGAGTAAGCACGAGCAGTACTTC CASRGGSGSKHEQYF
NA TRBJ2-3 TRBV29-1 TRBD2 TGCAGCGTTGAAGATCCTAGCGGGGGCACAGATACGCAGTATTTT CSVEDPSGGTDTQYF
NA TRBJ1-1 TRBV11-2 NA TGTGCCAGCAGCTTACTATCGGACACTGAAGCTTTCTTT CASSLLSDTEAFF
NA TRBJ2-3 TRBV7-2 TRBD2 TGTGCCAGCAGCTCTAGCGGATCTAGCACAGATACGCAGTATTTT CASSSSGSSTDTQYF
NA TRBJ2-1 TRBV5-8 NA TGTGCCAGCAGCTTCAGTTACAATGAGCAGTTCTTC CASSFSYNEQFF
NA TRBJ2-7 TRBV5-1 NA TGCGCCAGCAGGTTTCAGACAGCATTTATCTACGAGCAGTACTTC CASRFQTAFIYEQYF
NA TRBJ2-1 TRBV6-1 TRBD1 TGTGCCAGCAGTGAAGCGGACAGGTGGACCAATGAGCAGTTCTTC CASSEADRWTNEQFF
NA TRBJ2-7 TRBV9 NA TGTGCCAGCAGCCCCGGGGGGCTGGGCGCCTACGAGCAGTACTTC CASSPGGLGAYEQYF
NA TRBJ1-1 TRBV5-5 NA TGTGCCAGCAGAGACCGCCGGAGGATGGCTGAAGCTTTCTTT CASRDRRRMAEAFF